Sequencing of this T cell receptor beta chain was carried out in a study of CD4 and CD8 cells across lung adenocarcinoma regions. Germline V gives CDR1 MNHNS, CDR2 SASEGT. The length of the CDR3 is 14 residues. Trimming removed 6 bases from V and 5 bases from J; junction bases left unmatched: 7. TCRdb reprocessed the PCR reads via MiXCR and lists one record per CDR3 protein. Here the sample spans roughly 2,000 distinct CDR3 sequences, 45% to 50% being singletons. This clonotype was recorded a few times. Localized lung adenocarcinoma, a non-small cell lung cancer, affected the donors. The chain carries TRBV6-1 and TRBJ1-2, with 9 bases that match TRBD1. The sequencing sample was made of CD4+ T cells from the center of a lung tumor. The receptor's source is a female donor with lung adenocarcinoma. The CD4 and CD8 labels of this study may be unreliable. The CDR3 loop is CASREIGTGYGYTF. The CDR3 region has the DNA TGTGCCAGCAGAGAAATTGGGACAGGGTATGGCTACACCTTC.